These T cell receptor beta chains were read from a single sample in a study of cytomegalovirus exposure and HLA in healthy donors. Libraries were prepared by immunoSEQ multiplex PCR; TCRdb keeps only in-frame clonotypes and omits some of them. Of roughly 140,000 clones listed, 80% were seen once; the top ten hold about 5%. Sequenced sample: PBMCs. These receptors all stem from a man aged 35 to 55 in good health and CMV-seronegative. The CDR3 runs from the conserved cysteine through the conserved F or W. Each record gives: clone size, D gene, V gene, J gene, CDR3 protein, CDR3 DNA. A D gene is named only where the DNA matches it firmly. Part of the rows lack a size; the others show once, few, many or a class for expanded clones.

-	TRBD2	TRBV10-3	TRBJ2-1	CAIKDSGGANEQFF	TGTGCCATCAAGGATAGCGGGGGGGCCAATGAGCAGTTCTTC
-	-	TRBV5-1	TRBJ2-7	CASRGLGEQYF	TGCGCCAGCAGGGGGCTGGGGGAGCAGTACTTC
-	-	TRBV5-6	TRBJ1-4	CASSLGAVGVLFF	TGTGCCAGCAGCTTGGGAGCCGTAGGGGTCCTGTTTTTT
-	TRBD1	TRBV4-3	TRBJ1-2	CASSDTGGGGGYTF	TGCGCCAGCAGCGATACAGGGGGCGGTGGTGGCTACACCTTC
-	TRBD1	TRBV18	TRBJ1-6	CASSRDRDNSPLHF	TGTGCCAGCTCGCGGGACAGGGACAATTCACCCCTCCACTTT
few	-	TRBV27	TRBJ2-1	CASITGYNEQFF	TGTGCCAGCATCACGGGGTACAATGAGCAGTTCTTC
-	-	TRBV7-6	TRBJ1-1	CASSPTGSRPLRNTEAFF	TGTGCCAGCAGCCCGACGGGGAGCCGGCCACTGAGGAACACTGAAGCTTTCTTT
-	-	TRBV19	TRBJ2-7	CASNPGNSPYEQYF	TGTGCCAGTAACCCAGGGAACTCCCCCTACGAGCAGTACTTC
-	TRBD1	TRBV7-6	TRBJ2-7	CASSRDSSYEQYF	TGTGCCAGCAGCCGGGACAGCTCCTACGAGCAGTACTTC
-	TRBD1	TRBV7-2	TRBJ2-7	CASSLGTGGSYEQYF	TGTGCCAGCAGCCTAGGGACAGGGGGCTCCTACGAGCAGTACTTC
once	TRBD1	TRBV6-6	TRBJ1-5	CASSQGDRGNQPQHF	TGTGCCAGCAGTCAAGGGGACAGGGGCAATCAGCCCCAGCATTTT
-	-	TRBV7-2	TRBJ2-7	CASSLARRSNEQYF	TGTGCCAGCAGCTTAGCGCGAAGGAGCAACGAGCAGTACTTC
-	TRBD2	TRBV6-1	TRBJ2-7	CASSDRNSGVLVYEQYF	TGTGCCAGCAGTGATAGGAATAGCGGGGTCTTGGTCTACGAGCAGTACTTC
-	-	TRBV7-9	TRBJ1-2	CASRWGDTNYGYTF	TGTGCCAGCAGATGGGGGGATACTAACTATGGCTACACCTTC
-	-	TRBV5-1	TRBJ2-5	CASSLGGLEETQYF	TGCGCCAGCAGCTTGGGAGGGCTCGAAGAGACCCAGTACTTC
once	TRBD1	TRBV2	TRBJ1-2	CASSRQGAGGYTF	TGTGCCAGCAGTCGACAGGGGGCGGGCGGCTACACCTTC
-	-	TRBV5-1	TRBJ1-1	CASSLSGQSMNTEAFF	TGCGCCAGCAGCTTGAGCGGACAGTCCATGAACACTGAAGCTTTCTTT
few	-	TRBV5-8	TRBJ2-7	CASSLGAPHYEQYF	TGTGCCAGCAGCTTGGGGGCCCCTCACTACGAGCAGTACTTC
-	-	TRBV10-1	TRBJ1-2	CATVERGKEYYGYTF	TGCGCCACCGTGGAAAGGGGAAAGGAGTACTATGGCTACACCTTC
-	TRBD2	TRBV7-2	TRBJ2-3	CASSLSGVFTDTQYF	TGTGCCAGCAGTCTAAGCGGGGTGTTCACAGATACGCAGTATTTT
once	TRBD1	TRBV6-1	TRBJ1-3	CASGTTGGGNTIYF	TGTGCCAGCGGAACTACAGGGGGCGGAAACACCATATATTTT
-	TRBD2	TRBV5-1	TRBJ2-1	CASIKGTSGGYEQFF	TGCGCCAGCATCAAAGGGACTAGCGGGGGTTATGAGCAGTTCTTC
-	TRBD2	TRBV18	TRBJ2-3	CASSLQTSGGTDTQYF	TGTGCCAGCTCACTCCAGACTAGCGGGGGCACAGATACGCAGTATTTT
-	-	TRBV7-9	TRBJ2-7	CASSPARGKTGYEQYF	TGTGCCAGCAGCCCTGCTAGGGGGAAAACGGGCTACGAGCAGTACTTC
-	-	TRBV7-8	TRBJ1-1	CASSSITGGGTEAFF	TGTGCCAGCAGCTCCATTACCGGCGGGGGGACTGAAGCTTTCTTT
-	-	TRBV7-6	TRBJ1-4	CASSLREVGTNEKLFF	TGTGCCAGCAGCTTAAGGGAGGTTGGCACTAATGAAAAACTGTTTTTT
-	TRBD2	TRBV2	TRBJ2-5	CASEGGAGGETQYF	TGTGCCAGCGAGGGGGGGGCGGGGGGAGAGACCCAGTACTTC
-	-	TRBV9	TRBJ1-5	CASGTISQPQHF	TGTGCCAGCGGGACAATCAGTCAGCCCCAGCATTTT
-	TRBD1	TRBV25-1	TRBJ1-1	CASSTGQGWANTEAFF	TGTGCCAGCAGTACTGGACAGGGATGGGCGAACACTGAAGCTTTCTTT